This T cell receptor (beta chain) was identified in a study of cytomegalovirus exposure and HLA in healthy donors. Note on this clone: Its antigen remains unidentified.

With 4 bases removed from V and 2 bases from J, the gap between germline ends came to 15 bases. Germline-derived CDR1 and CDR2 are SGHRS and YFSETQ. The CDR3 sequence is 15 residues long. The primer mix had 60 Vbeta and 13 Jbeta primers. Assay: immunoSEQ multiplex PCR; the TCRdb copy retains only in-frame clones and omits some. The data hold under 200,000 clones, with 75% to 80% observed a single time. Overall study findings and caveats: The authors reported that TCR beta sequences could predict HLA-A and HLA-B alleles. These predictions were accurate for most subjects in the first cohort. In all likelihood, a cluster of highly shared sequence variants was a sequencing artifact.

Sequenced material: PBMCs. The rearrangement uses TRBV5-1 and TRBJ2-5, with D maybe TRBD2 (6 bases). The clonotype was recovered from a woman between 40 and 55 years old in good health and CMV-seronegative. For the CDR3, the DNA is TGCGCCAGCAGCCGAGGGGACTTTTATCAAGAGACCCAGTACTTC. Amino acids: CASSRGDFYQETQYF. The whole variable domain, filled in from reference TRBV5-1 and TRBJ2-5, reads KAGVTQTPRYLIKTRGQQVTLSCSPISGHRSVSWYQQTPGQGLQFLFEYFSETQRNKGNFPGRFSGRQFSNSRSEMNVSTLELGDSALYLCASSRGDFYQETQYFGPGTRLLVL.